This TCR beta chain was retrieved from a study of blood T cell repertoires in COVID-19. The V gene's germline CDR1 is MNHEY and CDR2 SVGAGI. Trimming shortened V by 10 bases and J by 2 bases, and 17 bases separated the two germline ends. This CDR3 contains 15 residues. Under the authors' procedure: Amplification of reference gene primers provided the estimated nucleated cell counts. The assay was immunoSEQ multiplex PCR, and TCRdb's table has in-frame clones only and misses some. That table gives V, J and clone size, and the DNA gave D and trimming. The profile shows roughly 350,000 clones, about 90% of them singletons.

The TCR comes from a woman between 50 and 59 years old with COVID-19, enrolled during active disease. Sample: peripheral blood. The V gene is TRBV6-5, the J gene TRBJ2-2; D possibly corresponds to TRBD2 (6 bases). The CDR3 region has the DNA TGTGCCACCTGGGCCGGGACTGAAAACACCGGGGAGCTGTTTTTT. Translating it yields CATWAGTENTGELFF.